Listed here is a single T cell receptor (beta chain). This clone was seen a single time. Its cognate antigen has yet to be identified. Per-nucleotide qualities are absent, and no much larger clonotype sits a single base away. The CDR1 and CDR2 encoded by the germline V gene are ENHRY and SYGVKD. From its cysteine to its phenylalanine, the CDR3 spans 13 amino acids. This entry keeps only the CDR3 DNA: 39 bases, framed from base 1. The junction shows trimming of 6 bases on V and 3 bases on J, and the gene matches do not reach 4 bases of it. The protocol used for the library was the immunoSEQ multiplex PCR assay. Per the source publication's procedure: A statistical classification framework was built for diagnosing cytomegalovirus status from the catalog of TCR beta chain sequences. Held by TCRdb, this immuneACCESS table contains in-frame sequences only and omits some clones. Under half of the omission traces to an unresolved V gene where checked; the cause of the rest is unknown. V, J and clone size derive from that table, while D and trimming were established from the DNA sequence. The sample has 130,000 to 150,000 clones on record, roughly nine tenths of them singletons. The top ten clones comprise about 10% of the sample.

This entry belongs to a study of cytomegalovirus exposure and HLA in healthy donors (dated by TCRdb to between 2016 and 2019). General notes on the study: According to a later analysis, one platform produced both the roughly 110 validation repertoires and the 730 or so repertoires of the first cohort. The study aimed to test whether signatures of past pathogen exposure could be identified by cataloging public T cell receptors. Besides the first cohort of 550 to 750 subjects, a separate validation cohort made up of around 120 different subjects was used. To predict cytomegalovirus infection status, the study combined high-throughput TCR immunosequencing, statistical association of individual TCRs with disease status, and machine learning. The full study reports these points: The validation cohort had no HLA typing available for a later analysis, so co-occurrence within that cohort was assessed over all 120 or so repertoires. A few of the identified cytomegalovirus-associated TCR beta chains were confirmed in vitro to be specific for cytomegalovirus antigens. The authors suggested that the approach could potentially be extended to other disease states and immunological phenotypes. A total of 164 TCR beta chains were listed by the study as associated with cytomegalovirus. While some public TCRs were present in many individuals, most TCR sequences turned up only very rarely across donors. A later analysis found that TCRs clustered in the first cohort also tended to co-occur in the 120 validation repertoires, with 90% to 95% of cluster scores above 0. Cytomegalovirus status was reported to be diagnosed by the classifier with high specificity and sensitivity in both the original and validation cohorts.

Donors formed part of the validation cohort, which comprised about 130 subjects and was distinct from the first cohort of several hundred subjects. The sample comprised PBMCs. The chain is made from TRBV10-3 and TRBJ1-2, with 7 middle bases fitting TRBD1. The TCR originated in a woman aged 18-29 years in good health and CMV-seropositive. The CDR3 reads as follows: CAISEQGYYGYTF. The sequenced DNA is TGTGCCATCAGCGAACAGGGGTACTATGGCTACACCTTC.